This T cell receptor beta chain derives from a study of beta chain features in type 1 diabetes. Study at large: The study found patients and healthy donors alike in age, gender and cell yields.

A single heparinised blood sample, averaging approximately 110 mL, was obtained per donor. The CDR3 is 14 amino acids. V lost 4 bases, J lost 2 bases, and 11 bases lay in between. Germline V lookup: CDR1 SGHDN, CDR2 FVKESK. Every isolated RNA sample was fully reverse transcribed, so sequencing captured expressed TCRB transcripts. TCRdb keeps only in-frame clones here, not all; method: immunoSEQ multiplex PCR. Seen here are roughly 300,000 clones, approximately 15% observed once, and the top ten hold roughly 6.7%. This clone was found a few times. Its specificity is unknown. Whole-study results and caveats: TCRB CDR3 length was moderately but significantly reduced in all four CD4+ subsets of Type 1 diabetes patients. A closer apparent resemblance between naive, central memory and Treg TCRB repertoires was seen in patients than in healthy donors.

Sequences were obtained from central memory CD4+ T cells from blood. The receptor was derived from a man younger than 40 in good health. J is TRBJ2-5 and V is TRBV14, with no clear D. The CDR3 DNA reads as TGTGCCAGCAGCCCGCCCACGAGACAAGAGACCCAGTACTTC. Protein sequence: CASSPPTRQETQYF.